The 19 T cell receptor beta chains below were found in one sample sequenced in a study of T cell changes during pregnancy in multiple sclerosis. Clones were sequenced by immunoSEQ multiplex PCR, and TCRdb holds only the in-frame ones, with some missing. The sample has roughly 61,000 clones; roughly 93% are singletons. Sequencing was performed on peripheral blood, taken after pregnancy. All receptors come from a female donor with multiple sclerosis, enrolled in a pregnancy study.

This clone was observed once. The chain combines TRBV5-1 with TRBJ2-7; 7 nucleotides align to TRBD1. Losses at the gene ends were 4 bases for V and 6 bases for J; bases not matched to a gene: 10. The germline CDR1 and CDR2 sequences are SGHRS and YFSETQ. This CDR3 has 14 residues. The CDR3 sequence is CASSTYAGDSEQYF. In nucleotides, the CDR3 is TGCGCCAGCAGCACGTACGCCGGGGACAGCGAGCAGTACTTC.

V usage is TRBV15 and J usage is TRBJ2-7; tentative D call: TRBD2 (6 bases). The ends were cut back, 1 base at V and 0 bases at J, with 13 bases in the middle. This CDR3 spans 16 amino acids. CDR1 is LNHNV and CDR2 is YYDKDF in the germline V gene (reference sequence). CDR3 in DNA: TGTGCCACCAGCAGAGGTGGTCCCGGGAGCTCCTACGAGCAGTACTTC. The encoded protein is CATSRGGPGSSYEQYF. The full variable domain, its missing parts supplied by reference TRBV15 and TRBJ2-7, is DAMVIQNPRYQVTQFGKPVTLSCSQTLNHNVMYWYQQKSSQAPKLLFHYYDKDFNNEADTPDNFQSRRPNTSFCFLDIRSPGLGDTAMYLCATSRGGPGSSYEQYFGPGTRLTVT.

The chain recombines TRBV5-5 with TRBJ2-1; no firm D call. Germline V gene sequence: CDR1 SGHKS, CDR2 YYEKEE (reference sequence). The CDR3 has 13 amino acids. The V end lost 0 bases, the J end lost 5 bases, and 6 bases lay between the germline ends. The CDR3 DNA reads as TGTGCCAGCAGCTTGGGGCAGGACAATGAGCAGTTCTTC. This encodes CASSLGQDNEQFF.

The CDR3 DNA reads TGTGCCTGGAGTGGACACTCCACCGGGGAGCTGTTTTTT. As protein: CAWSGHSTGELFF. The chain joins TRBV30 to TRBJ2-2; unclear D gene. With 1 base removed from V and 4 bases from J, the gap between germline ends came to 7 bases. The CDR3 length is 13 residues. The germline V gene has CDR1 GTSNPN and CDR2 SVGIG (reference sequence). The full variable domain, rest sourced from reference TRBV30 and TRBJ2-2, is SQTIHQWPATLVQPVGSPLSLECTVEGTSNPNLYWYRQAAGRGLQLLFYSVGIGQISSEVPQNLSASRPQDRQFILSSKKLLLSDSGFYLCAWSGHSTGELFFGEGSRLTVL.

The chain carries TRBV28 and TRBJ2-7; TRBD1 agrees at 7 bases. CDR3 length equals 12 residues. With V trimmed by 8 bases and J by 10 bases, 11 bases remained unmatched. CDR1 is MDHEN, CDR2 SYDVKM, per germline. CDR3 residues: CASGRTGEIQYF. In DNA form, the CDR3 reads TGTGCCAGCGGAAGGACAGGCGAGATTCAGTACTTC.

The chain couples TRBV10-3 to TRBJ2-5, with a possible D match to TRBD1 (5 bases). CDR1 ENHRY and CDR2 SYGVKD come from the germline V gene. The CDR3 covers 14 residues. V lost 8 bases and J 2 bases, leaving 15 bases between the germline ends. CDR3 sequence (DNA): TGTGCCATCTCCTCGCAGGACACACAAGAGACCCAGTACTTC. Its protein is CAISSQDTQETQYF.

V gene TRBV7-2 combines with J gene TRBJ2-7; possible D gene TRBD2, 6 bases. Germline-derived CDR1 and CDR2 are SGHTA and FQGNSA. Trimming shortened V by 2 bases and J by 6 bases, and 17 bases separated the two germline ends. CDR3 size: 15 residues. Here the CDR3 DNA reads TGTGCCAGCAGCTTAAATTCGGGGGATTACCGCGAGCAGTACTTC. This translates into CASSLNSGDYREQYF.

The DNA for the CDR3 is TGTGCCATCAGTGAGTCGGGTCAGGGGGTAGGGACTGAAGCTTTCTTT. It codes for CAISESGQGVGTEAFF. The chain has TRBV10-3 and TRBJ1-1, with TRBD1 matching over 7 bases. The germline V gene has CDR1 ENHRY and CDR2 SYGVKD. With V trimmed by 0 bases and J by 5 bases, 9 bases remained unmatched. This CDR3 has 16 amino acids.

Here the CDR3 DNA reads TGCGCCAGCAGCTTGGAGACAGGGTTTTGGTCCTACGAGCAGTACTTC. It codes for CASSLETGFWSYEQYF. The J gene is TRBJ2-7, the V gene TRBV5-1, with 7 bases fitting TRBD1. The CDR3 totals 16 residues. Trimming removed 0 bases from V and 1 base from J; junction bases left unmatched: 7. From germline, CDR1 is SGHRS and CDR2 YFSETQ.

The V and J genes are TRBV6-1 and TRBJ2-7; 9 positions agree with TRBD2. The CDR3 is 15 amino acids. Germline CDR1 reads MNHNS; CDR2 reads SASEGT. Unmatched junction bases numbered 3, after V lost 3 bases and J lost 0 bases. CDR3 bases: TGTGCCAGCAGTGACCTTAGCGGGAGCTCCTACGAGCAGTACTTC. Its protein is CASSDLSGSSYEQYF.

V usage is TRBV18 and J usage is TRBJ2-1, with 7 bases lining up with TRBD2. V lost 2 bases to trimming and J lost 0 bases; unmatched junction nucleotides: 1. The CDR3 is 15 amino acids. Germline CDR1 and CDR2: KGHSH and LQKENI. CDR3 sequence reads: CASSPSGDSYNEQFF. The CDR3 DNA reads as TGTGCCAGCTCACCAAGCGGGGACTCCTACAATGAGCAGTTCTTC.

The CDR3 DNA follows: TGTGCCAGCAGTGTTGGTCTTAGCTCCTACGAGCAGTACTTC. Its translation: CASSVGLSSYEQYF. The chain combines TRBV6-1 with TRBJ2-7; D not certain. Trimming left V 4 bases short and J 0 bases short, with 10 bases between. CDR1 is MNHNS and CDR2 is SASEGT in the germline V gene. This CDR3 has 14 amino acids.

The chain links TRBV11-2 to TRBJ2-6; possibly TRBD1 for D (6 bases). Germline CDR1 is SGHAT and CDR2 is FQNNGV. V was pared by 5 bases and J by 2 bases, with 16 bases between. The CDR3 extends over 17 amino acids. This CDR3 reads CASSPFHRATGANVLTF. The CDR3 region has the DNA TGTGCCAGCAGCCCTTTCCACAGGGCTACTGGGGCCAACGTCCTGACTTTC.

DNA for the CDR3: TGCGCCAGCAGCCAGGGACTAGCTTATACCTACGAGCAGTACTTC. It translates to CASSQGLAYTYEQYF. The genes are TRBV4-1 and TRBJ2-7, with 9 bases lining up with TRBD2. The CDR3 has 15 residues. Germline loops: CDR1 MGHRA, CDR2 YSYEKL. The ends lost 3 bases at V and 2 bases at J; junction bases unmatched: 5.

This chain uses TRBV10-2 with TRBJ2-1; TRBD2 might be the D (5 bases). V was clipped by 5 bases and J by 8 bases, with 10 bases between them. CDR1 and CDR2 (germline): WSHSY, SAAADI. The CDR3 extends over 12 amino acids. CDR3 bases: TGCGCCAGCAGTCAAAGCGGTGATGAGCAGTTCTTC. Protein product: CASSQSGDEQFF.

This clone was seen only once. The chain combines TRBV6-1 with TRBJ2-7; the D gene is possibly TRBD2 (6 bases). The germline CDR1 and CDR2 sequences are MNHNS and SASEGT. The CDR3 has 15 residues. V was trimmed by 4 bases and J by 1 base, leaving 14 bases between them. CDR3 coding DNA: TGTGCCAGCAGTGGGGTGGGGGGTCGTTCCTACGAGCAGTACTTC. Amino acids: CASSGVGGRSYEQYF.

This chain uses TRBV12-5 with TRBJ2-3, with 9 bases fitting TRBD1. The CDR3 totals 15 residues. Germline values: CDR1 LGHNT, CDR2 FRNRAP. The J segment lost 4 bases and the V segment lost 1 base, leaving 3 bases of the junction unmatched. CDR3: CASGLGTGVSDTQYF. The CDR3 bases are TGTGCTAGTGGTTTGGGGACAGGGGTATCAGATACGCAGTATTTT.

This clone was seen once. The chain recombines TRBV7-9 with TRBJ2-1, with 10 positions matching TRBD2. CDR1 is SEHNR, CDR2 FQNEAQ, per germline (reference sequence). The CDR3 is 15 residues long. V trimming: 5 bases; J trimming: 4 bases; junction bases outside the gene matches: 5. The CDR3 region has the DNA TGTGCCAGCAGCAAACTAGCGGGGAAATACAATGAGCAGTTCTTC. Residues: CASSKLAGKYNEQFF.

The sample holds a few counts of this clone. The chain joins TRBV19 to TRBJ1-1, with 8 bases fitting TRBD1. Germline-derived CDR1 and CDR2 are LNHDA and SQIVND (reference sequence). The CDR3 contains 15 residues. Germline trimming cut 5 bases from V and 0 bases from J; bases unmatched to any gene: 5. The CDR3: CASSPWTGMNTEAFF. CDR3 in DNA: TGTGCCAGTAGTCCCTGGACAGGGATGAACACTGAAGCTTTCTTT.